Listed here is a single TCR beta chain. These data are taken from a study of blood T cell repertoires in COVID-19. Looking at the study overall: Samples of COVID-19 (acute and convalescent) were obtained from the United States, Italy and Spain. T cells, B-cell-depleted T cells, or PBMCs provided the cDNA or gDNA that served as material.

V trimming: 4 bases; J trimming: 8 bases; junction bases outside the gene matches: 7. There are 16 residues in the CDR3. Per germline, CDR1 SGDLS and CDR2 YYNGEE. Assay: immunoSEQ multiplex PCR; the TCRdb copy retains only in-frame clones and omits some. In the table there are some 150,000 clones, more than 70% of which are singletons. This sequence joins TRBV9 and TRBJ1-6, with 12 bases matching TRBD1. This receptor was identified in a man aged 55 to 70 with active or convalescent COVID-19. The sequenced sample was peripheral blood. In nucleotides, the CDR3 is TGTGCCAGCAGCATCAAAGGGGACAGGGGGCATTCACCCCTCCACTTT. Encoded protein: CASSIKGDRGHSPLHF.